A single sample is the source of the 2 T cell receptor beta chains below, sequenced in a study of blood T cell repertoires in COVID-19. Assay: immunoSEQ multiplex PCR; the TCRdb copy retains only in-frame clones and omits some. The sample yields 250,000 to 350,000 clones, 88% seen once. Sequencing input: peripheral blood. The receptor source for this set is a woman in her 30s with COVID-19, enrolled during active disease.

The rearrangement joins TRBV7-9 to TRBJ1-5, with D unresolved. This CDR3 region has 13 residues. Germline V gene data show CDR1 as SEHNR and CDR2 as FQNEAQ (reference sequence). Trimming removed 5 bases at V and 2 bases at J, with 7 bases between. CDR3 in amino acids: CASSPSRNQPQHF. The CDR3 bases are TGTGCCAGCAGCCCCTCCCGCAATCAGCCCCAGCATTTT.

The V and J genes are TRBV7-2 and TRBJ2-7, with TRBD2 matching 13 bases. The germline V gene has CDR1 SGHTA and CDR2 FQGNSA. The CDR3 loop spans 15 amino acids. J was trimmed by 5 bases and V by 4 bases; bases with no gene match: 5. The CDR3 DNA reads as TGTGCCAGCAGCTCACTAGCGGGAGGGCCGCACGAGCAGTACTTC. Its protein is CASSSLAGGPHEQYF.